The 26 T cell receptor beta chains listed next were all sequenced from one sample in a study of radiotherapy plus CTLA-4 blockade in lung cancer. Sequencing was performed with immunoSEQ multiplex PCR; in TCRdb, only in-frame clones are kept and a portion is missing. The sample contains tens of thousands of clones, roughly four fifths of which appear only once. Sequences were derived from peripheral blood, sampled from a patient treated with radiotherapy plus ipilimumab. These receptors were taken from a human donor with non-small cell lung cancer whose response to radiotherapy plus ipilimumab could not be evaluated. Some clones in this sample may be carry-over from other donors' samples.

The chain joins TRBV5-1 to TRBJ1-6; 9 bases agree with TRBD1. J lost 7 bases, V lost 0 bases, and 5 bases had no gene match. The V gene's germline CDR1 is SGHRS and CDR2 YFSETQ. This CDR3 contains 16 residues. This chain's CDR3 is CASSLAGTGTNSPLHF. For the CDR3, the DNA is TGCGCCAGCAGCTTGGCTGGGACAGGGACGAATTCACCCCTCCACTTT. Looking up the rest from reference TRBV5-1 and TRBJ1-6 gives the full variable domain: KAGVTQTPRYLIKTRGQQVTLSCSPISGHRSVSWYQQTPGQGLQFLFEYFSETQRNKGNFPGRFSGRQFSNSRSEMNVSTLELGDSALYLCASSLAGTGTNSPLHFGNGTRLTVT.

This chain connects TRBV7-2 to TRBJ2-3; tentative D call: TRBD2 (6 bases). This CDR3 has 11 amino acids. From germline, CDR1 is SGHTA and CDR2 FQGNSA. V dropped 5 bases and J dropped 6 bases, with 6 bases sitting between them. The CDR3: CASSAGDTQYF. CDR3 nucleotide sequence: TGTGCCAGCAGCGCGGGGGATACGCAGTATTTT.

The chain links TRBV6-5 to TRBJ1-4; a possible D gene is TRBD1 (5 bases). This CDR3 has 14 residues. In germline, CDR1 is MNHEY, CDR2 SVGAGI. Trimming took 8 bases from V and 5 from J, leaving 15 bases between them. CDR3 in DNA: TGTGCCAGCCTTACGAACAGGCCGAATGAAAAACTGTTTTTT. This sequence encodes CASLTNRPNEKLFF.

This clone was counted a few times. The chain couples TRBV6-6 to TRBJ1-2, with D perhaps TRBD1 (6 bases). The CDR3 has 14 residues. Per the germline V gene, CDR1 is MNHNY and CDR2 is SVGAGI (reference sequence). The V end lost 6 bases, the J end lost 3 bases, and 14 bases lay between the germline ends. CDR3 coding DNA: TGTGCCAGCAGCCGACCGGACAGCTACTATGGCTACACCTTC. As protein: CASSRPDSYYGYTF.

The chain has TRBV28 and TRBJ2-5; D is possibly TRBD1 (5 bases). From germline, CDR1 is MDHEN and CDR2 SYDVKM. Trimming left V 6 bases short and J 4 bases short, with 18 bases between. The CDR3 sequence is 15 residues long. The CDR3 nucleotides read TGTGCCAGCAGCCTACAGGTCACCTGGGCAGAGACCCAGTACTTC. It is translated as CASSLQVTWAETQYF.

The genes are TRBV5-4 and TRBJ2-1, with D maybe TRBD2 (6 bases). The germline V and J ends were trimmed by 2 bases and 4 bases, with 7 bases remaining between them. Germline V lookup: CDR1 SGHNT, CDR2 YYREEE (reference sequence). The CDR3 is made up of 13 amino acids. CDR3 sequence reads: CASSFGGYNEQFF. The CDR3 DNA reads TGTGCCAGCAGCTTCGGAGGGTACAATGAGCAGTTCTTC.

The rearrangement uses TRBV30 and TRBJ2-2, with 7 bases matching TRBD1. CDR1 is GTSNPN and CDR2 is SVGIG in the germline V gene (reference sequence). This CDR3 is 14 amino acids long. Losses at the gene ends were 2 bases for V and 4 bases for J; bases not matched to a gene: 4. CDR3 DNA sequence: TGTGCCTGGAGTCCCGACAGGGTCACCGGGGAGCTGTTTTTT. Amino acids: CAWSPDRVTGELFF.

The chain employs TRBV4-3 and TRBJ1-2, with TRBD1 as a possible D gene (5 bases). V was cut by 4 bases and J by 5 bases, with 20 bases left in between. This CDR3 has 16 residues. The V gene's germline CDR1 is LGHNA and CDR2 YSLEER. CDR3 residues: CASSRSPVRGGYGYTF. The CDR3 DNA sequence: TGCGCCAGCAGCCGATCCCCCGTGCGGGGGGGTTATGGCTACACCTTC.

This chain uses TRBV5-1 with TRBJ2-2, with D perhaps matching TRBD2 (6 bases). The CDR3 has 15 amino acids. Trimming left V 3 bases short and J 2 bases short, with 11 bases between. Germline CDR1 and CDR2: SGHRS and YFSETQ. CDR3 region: CASSSGTHNTGELFF. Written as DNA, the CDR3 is TGCGCCAGCAGCTCCGGGACTCATAACACCGGGGAGCTGTTTTTT.

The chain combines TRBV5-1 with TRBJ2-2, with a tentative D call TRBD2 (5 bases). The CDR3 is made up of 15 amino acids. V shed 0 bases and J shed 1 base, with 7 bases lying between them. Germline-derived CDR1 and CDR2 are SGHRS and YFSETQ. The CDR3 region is CASSLEAENTGELFF. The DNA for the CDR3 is TGCGCCAGCAGCTTGGAAGCGGAGAACACCGGGGAGCTGTTTTTT.

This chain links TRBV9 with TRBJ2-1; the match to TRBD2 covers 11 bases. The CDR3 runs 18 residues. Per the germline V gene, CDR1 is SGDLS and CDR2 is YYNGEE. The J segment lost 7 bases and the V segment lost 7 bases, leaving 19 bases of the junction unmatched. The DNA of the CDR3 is TGTGCCAGCTCCTACAGGGGGGTAGCGGGGGGGCCGAGTAATGAGCAGTTCTTC. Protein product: CASSYRGVAGGPSNEQFF. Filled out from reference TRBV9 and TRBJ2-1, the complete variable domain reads DSGVTQTPKHLITATGQRVTLRCSPRSGDLSVYWYQQSLDQGLQFLIQYYNGEERAKGNILERFSAQQFPDLHSELNLSSLELGDSALYFCASSYRGVAGGPSNEQFFGPGTRLTVL.

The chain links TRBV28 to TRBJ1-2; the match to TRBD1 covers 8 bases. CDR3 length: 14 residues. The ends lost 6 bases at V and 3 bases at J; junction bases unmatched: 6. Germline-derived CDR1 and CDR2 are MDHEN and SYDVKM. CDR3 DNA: TGTGCCAGCAGCTTGACAGGGGTCGACTATGGCTACACCTTC. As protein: CASSLTGVDYGYTF.

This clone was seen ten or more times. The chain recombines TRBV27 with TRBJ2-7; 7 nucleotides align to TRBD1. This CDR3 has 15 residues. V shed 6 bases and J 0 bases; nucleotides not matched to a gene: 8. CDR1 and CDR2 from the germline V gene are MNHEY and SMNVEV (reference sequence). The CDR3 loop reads CASRSWTGNSYEQYF. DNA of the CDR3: TGTGCCAGCAGATCATGGACAGGAAACTCCTACGAGCAGTACTTC.

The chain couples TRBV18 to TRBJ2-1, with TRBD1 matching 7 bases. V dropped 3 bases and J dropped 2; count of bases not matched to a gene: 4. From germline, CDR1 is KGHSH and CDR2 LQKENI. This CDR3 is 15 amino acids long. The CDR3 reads CASSPGQSAYNEQFF. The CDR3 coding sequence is TGTGCCAGCTCACCGGGACAGTCTGCCTACAATGAGCAGTTCTTC.

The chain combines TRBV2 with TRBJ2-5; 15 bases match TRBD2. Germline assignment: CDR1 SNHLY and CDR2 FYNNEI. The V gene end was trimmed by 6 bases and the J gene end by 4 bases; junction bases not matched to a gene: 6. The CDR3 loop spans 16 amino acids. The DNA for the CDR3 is TGTGCCAGCAGCGTTGGACTAGCGGGGGGGGGAGAGACCCAGTACTTC. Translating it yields CASSVGLAGGGETQYF.

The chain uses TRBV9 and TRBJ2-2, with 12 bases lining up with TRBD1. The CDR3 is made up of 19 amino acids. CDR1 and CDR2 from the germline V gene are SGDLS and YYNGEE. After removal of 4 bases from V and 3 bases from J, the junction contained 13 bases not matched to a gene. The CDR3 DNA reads TGTGCCAGCAGCCTGAGGAGGGGACAGGGGGCGAGGGACACCGGGGAGCTGTTTTTT. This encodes CASSLRRGQGARDTGELFF. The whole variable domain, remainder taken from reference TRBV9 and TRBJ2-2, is DSGVTQTPKHLITATGQRVTLRCSPRSGDLSVYWYQQSLDQGLQFLIQYYNGEERAKGNILERFSAQQFPDLHSELNLSSLELGDSALYFCASSLRRGQGARDTGELFFGEGSRLTVL.

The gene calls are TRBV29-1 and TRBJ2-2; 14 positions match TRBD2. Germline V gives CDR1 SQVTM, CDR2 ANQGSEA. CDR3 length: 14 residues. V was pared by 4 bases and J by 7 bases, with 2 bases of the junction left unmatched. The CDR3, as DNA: TGCAGCGTTGGGACTAGCGGGGGGTTCGGGGAGCTGTTTTTT. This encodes CSVGTSGGFGELFF.

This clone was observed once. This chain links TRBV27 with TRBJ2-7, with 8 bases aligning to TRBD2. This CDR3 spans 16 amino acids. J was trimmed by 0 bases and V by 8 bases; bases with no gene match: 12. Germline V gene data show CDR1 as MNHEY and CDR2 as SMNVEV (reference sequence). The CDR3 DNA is TGTGCCAGCGGGACCGTAGCGGGGCCAAGCTCCTACGAGCAGTACTTC. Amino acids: CASGTVAGPSSYEQYF.

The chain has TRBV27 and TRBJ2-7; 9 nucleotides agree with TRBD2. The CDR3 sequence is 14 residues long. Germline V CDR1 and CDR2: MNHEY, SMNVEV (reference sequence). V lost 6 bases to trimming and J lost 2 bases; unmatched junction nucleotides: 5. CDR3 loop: CASRPAGGTYEQYF. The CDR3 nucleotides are TGTGCCAGCAGGCCAGCGGGGGGTACCTACGAGCAGTACTTC.

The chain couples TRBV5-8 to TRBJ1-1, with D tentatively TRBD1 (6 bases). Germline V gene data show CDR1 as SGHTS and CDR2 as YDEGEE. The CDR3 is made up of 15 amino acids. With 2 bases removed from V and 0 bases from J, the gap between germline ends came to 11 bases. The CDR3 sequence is CASSFRQGMNTEAFF. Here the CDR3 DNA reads TGTGCCAGCAGCTTCCGGCAGGGGATGAACACTGAAGCTTTCTTT.

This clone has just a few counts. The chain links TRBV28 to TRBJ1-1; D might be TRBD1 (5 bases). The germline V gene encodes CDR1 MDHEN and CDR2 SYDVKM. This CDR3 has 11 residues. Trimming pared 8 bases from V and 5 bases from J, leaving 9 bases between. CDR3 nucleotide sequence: TGTGCCAGCCCCGGGGGGACTGAAGCTTTCTTT. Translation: CASPGGTEAFF.

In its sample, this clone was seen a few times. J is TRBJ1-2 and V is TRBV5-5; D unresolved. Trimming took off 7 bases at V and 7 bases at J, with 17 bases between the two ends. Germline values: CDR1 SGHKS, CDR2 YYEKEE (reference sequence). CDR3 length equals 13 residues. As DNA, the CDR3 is TGTGCCAGCTCTAACCCTGACATGCGTGGCTACACCTTC. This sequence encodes CASSNPDMRGYTF.

The chain's CDR3 is CASRSRGQGAGGYTF. CDR3 bases: TGTGCCAGCAGGTCAAGGGGACAGGGGGCGGGTGGCTACACCTTC. This chain joins TRBV28 and TRBJ1-2; 12 nucleotides line up with TRBD1. V dropped 6 bases and J dropped 7; count of bases not matched to a gene: 9. The CDR3 consists of 15 residues. CDR1 MDHEN and CDR2 SYDVKM come from the germline V gene.

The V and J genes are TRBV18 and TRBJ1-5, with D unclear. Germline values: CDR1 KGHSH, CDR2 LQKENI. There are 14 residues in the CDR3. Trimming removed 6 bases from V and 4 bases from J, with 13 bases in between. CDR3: CASSARRGNQPQHF. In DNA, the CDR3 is TGTGCCAGCTCTGCCCGGCGGGGAAATCAGCCCCAGCATTTT. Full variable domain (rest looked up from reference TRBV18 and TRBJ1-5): NAGVMQNPRHLVRRRGQEARLRCSPMKGHSHVYWYRQLPEEGLKFMVYLQKENIIDESGMPKERFSAEFPKEGPSILRIQQVVRGDSAAYFCASSARRGNQPQHFGDGTRLSIL.

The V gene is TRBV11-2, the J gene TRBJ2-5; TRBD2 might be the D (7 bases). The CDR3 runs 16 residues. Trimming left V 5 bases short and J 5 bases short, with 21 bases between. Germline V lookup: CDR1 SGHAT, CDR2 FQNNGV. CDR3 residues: CASSRPKGGAEETQYF. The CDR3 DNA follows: TGTGCCAGCAGCCGACCCAAGGGGGGGGCCGAGGAGACCCAGTACTTC.

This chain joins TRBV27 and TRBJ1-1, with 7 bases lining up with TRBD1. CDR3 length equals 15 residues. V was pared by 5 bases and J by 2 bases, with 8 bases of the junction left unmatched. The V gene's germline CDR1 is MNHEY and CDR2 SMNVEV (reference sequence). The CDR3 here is CASSLSGTANTEAFF. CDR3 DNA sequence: TGTGCCAGCAGTCTCTCCGGGACAGCAAACACTGAAGCTTTCTTT.